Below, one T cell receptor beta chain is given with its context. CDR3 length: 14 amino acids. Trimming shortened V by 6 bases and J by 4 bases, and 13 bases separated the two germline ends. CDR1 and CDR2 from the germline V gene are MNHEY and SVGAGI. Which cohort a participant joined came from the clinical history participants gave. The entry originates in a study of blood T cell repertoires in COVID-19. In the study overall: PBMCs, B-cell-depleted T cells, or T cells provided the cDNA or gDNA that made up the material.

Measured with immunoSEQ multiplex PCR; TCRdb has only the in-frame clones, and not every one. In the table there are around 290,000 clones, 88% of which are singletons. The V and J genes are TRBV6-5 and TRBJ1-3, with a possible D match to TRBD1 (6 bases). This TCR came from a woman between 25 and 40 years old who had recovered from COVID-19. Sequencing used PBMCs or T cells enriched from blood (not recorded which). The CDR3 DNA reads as TGTGCCAGCAGGCGCCAGGGGTGGGGAAACACCATATATTTT. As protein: CASRRQGWGNTIYF.